This T cell receptor (beta chain) comes out of a study of blood T cell repertoires in COVID-19. As handled by the study authors: Amplification from reference gene primers served as the basis for estimated nucleated cell counts. Assay: immunoSEQ multiplex PCR; the TCRdb copy retains only in-frame clones and omits some. V, J and clone size are taken as reported in that table, and D and trimming were inferred from the DNA itself. The sample contains 250,000 to 400,000 clones, about 85% of which appear only once. This CDR3 spans 14 amino acids. The V gene's germline CDR1 is SQVTM and CDR2 ANQGSEA. Losses at the gene ends were 4 bases for V and 1 base for J; bases not matched to a gene: 4.

This sequence originates from a woman younger than 45 who had been exposed to COVID-19. Sequenced: PBMCs or T cells enriched from blood (not recorded which). This sequence joins TRBV29-1 and TRBJ2-3; 8 positions match TRBD2. The CDR3 DNA reads TGCAGCGTTGTACTAGCGGTGGGCACAGATACGCAGTATTTT. Translation gives CSVVLAVGTDTQYF.